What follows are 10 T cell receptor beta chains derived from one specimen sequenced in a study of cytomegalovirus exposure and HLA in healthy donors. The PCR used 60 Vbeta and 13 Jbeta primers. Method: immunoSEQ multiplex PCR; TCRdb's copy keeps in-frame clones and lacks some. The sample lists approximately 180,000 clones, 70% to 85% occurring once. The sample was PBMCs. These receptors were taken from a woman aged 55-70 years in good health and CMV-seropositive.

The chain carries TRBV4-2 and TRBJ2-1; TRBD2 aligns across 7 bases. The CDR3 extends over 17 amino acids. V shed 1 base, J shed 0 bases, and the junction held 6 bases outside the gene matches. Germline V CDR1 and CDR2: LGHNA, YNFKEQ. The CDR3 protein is CASSQAVAGSSYNEQFF. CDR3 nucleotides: TGTGCCAGCAGCCAAGCTGTAGCGGGTAGCTCCTACAATGAGCAGTTCTTC.

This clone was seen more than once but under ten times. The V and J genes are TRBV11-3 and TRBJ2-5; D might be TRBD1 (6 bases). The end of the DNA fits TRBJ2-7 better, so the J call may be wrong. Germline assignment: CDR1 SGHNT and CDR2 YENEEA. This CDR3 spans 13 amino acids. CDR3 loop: CASSLGDNYEQYF. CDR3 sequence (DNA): TGTGCCAGCAGCTTAGGGGACAATTACGAGCAGTACTTC.

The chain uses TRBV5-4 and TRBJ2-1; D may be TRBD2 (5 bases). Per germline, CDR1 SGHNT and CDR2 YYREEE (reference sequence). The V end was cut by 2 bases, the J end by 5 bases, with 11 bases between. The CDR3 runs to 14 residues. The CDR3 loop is CASSFGLEDNEQFF. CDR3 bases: TGTGCCAGCAGCTTTGGACTGGAGGACAATGAGCAGTTCTTC.

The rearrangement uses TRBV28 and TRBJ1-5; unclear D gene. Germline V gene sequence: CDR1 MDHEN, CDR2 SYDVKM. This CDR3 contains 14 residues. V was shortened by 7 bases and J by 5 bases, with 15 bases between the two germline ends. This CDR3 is CASTLDSAHQPQHF. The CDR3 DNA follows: TGTGCCAGCACCCTCGACTCGGCCCATCAGCCCCAGCATTTT.

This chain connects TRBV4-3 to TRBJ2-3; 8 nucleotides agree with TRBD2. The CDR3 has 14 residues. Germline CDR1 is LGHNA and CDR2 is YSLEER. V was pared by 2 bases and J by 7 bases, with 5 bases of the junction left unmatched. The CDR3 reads CASSQRGGPNTQYF. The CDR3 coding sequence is TGCGCCAGCAGCCAACGGGGGGGCCCGAATACGCAGTATTTT.

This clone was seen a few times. CDR3 sequence: CASSLQGVGGYTF. In nucleotides, the CDR3 is TGTGCCAGCAGCCTTCAGGGTGTCGGGGGCTACACCTTC. This rearrangement joins TRBV27 to TRBJ1-2; weak D call: TRBD1 (5 bases). V was clipped by 6 bases and J by 8 bases, with 16 bases between them. CDR3 length: 13 amino acids. CDR1 and CDR2 from the germline V gene are MNHEY and SMNVEV (reference sequence).

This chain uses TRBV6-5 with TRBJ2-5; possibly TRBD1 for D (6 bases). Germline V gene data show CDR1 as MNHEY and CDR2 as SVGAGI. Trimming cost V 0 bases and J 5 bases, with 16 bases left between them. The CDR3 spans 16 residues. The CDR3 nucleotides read TGTGCCAGCAGTTACTCCCGGGACACCTACAAGGAGACCCAGTACTTC. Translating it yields CASSYSRDTYKETQYF.

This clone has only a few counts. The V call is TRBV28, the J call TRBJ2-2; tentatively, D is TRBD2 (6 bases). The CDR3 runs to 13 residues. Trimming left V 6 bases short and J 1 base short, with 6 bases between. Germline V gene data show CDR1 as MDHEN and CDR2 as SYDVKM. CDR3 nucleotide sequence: TGTGCCAGCAGGGAGGGGAACACCGGGGAGCTGTTTTTT. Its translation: CASREGNTGELFF.

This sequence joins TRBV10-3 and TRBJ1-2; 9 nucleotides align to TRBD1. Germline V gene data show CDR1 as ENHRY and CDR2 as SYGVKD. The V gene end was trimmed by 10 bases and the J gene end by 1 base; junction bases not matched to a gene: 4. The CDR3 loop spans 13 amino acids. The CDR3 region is CAKRQGVNYGYTF. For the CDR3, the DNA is TGTGCCAAAAGACAGGGGGTTAACTATGGCTACACCTTC.

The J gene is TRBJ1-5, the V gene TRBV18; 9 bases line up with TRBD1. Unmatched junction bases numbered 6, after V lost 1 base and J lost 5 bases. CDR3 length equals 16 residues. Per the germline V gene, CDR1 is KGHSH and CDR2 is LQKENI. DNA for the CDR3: TGTGCCAGCTCACCACGGCCTAGGGACAGGGATCAGCCCCAGCATTTT. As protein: CASSPRPRDRDQPQHF. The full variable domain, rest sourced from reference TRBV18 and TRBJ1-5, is NAGVMQNPRHLVRRRGQEARLRCSPMKGHSHVYWYRQLPEEGLKFMVYLQKENIIDESGMPKERFSAEFPKEGPSILRIQQVVRGDSAAYFCASSPRPRDRDQPQHFGDGTRLSIL.